This is a list of T cell receptor beta chains from one sample in a study of radiation and T cells in renal cell carcinoma. Repertoires were generated with immunoSEQ multiplex PCR, while TCRdb's copy carries only in-frame clones and drops some. This table holds approximately 150,000 clones, approximately 86% found once. This material consisted of blood, taken from a patient whose treatment included radiotherapy and nephrectomy. The receptors were sampled from a woman aged 45 to 65 with renal cell carcinoma. Each CDR3 is given with its conserved first and last residue. Each record gives: CDR3 protein, CDR3 DNA, D gene, clone size, CDR3 length, J gene, V gene. D genes are given only for firm matches. Rows may omit the clone size; those that give it use once, few, many or a size class.

CDR3: CASSQDFRGEAFF
DNA: TGCGCCAGCAGCCAAGATTTTAGGGGGGAAGCTTTCTTT
D: -
size: -
length: 13
J: TRBJ1-1
V: TRBV4-1

CDR3: CASSVGQGGLEQFF
DNA: TGTGCCAGCAGCGTAGGACAGGGAGGGTTGGAGCAGTTCTTC
D: -
size: -
length: 14
J: TRBJ2-1
V: TRBV9

CDR3: CASSESALPTGGANVLTF
DNA: TGTGCCAGCAGTGAAAGCGCCCTTCCCACAGGAGGGGCCAACGTCCTGACTTTC
D: -
size: -
length: 18
J: TRBJ2-6
V: TRBV6-1

CDR3: CASSLSQRTEAFF
DNA: TGTGCCAGCAGCCTATCCCAGCGTACTGAAGCTTTCTTT
D: -
size: -
length: 13
J: TRBJ1-1
V: TRBV7-6

CDR3: CASSPRVQATEQYF
DNA: TGTGCCAGCAGCCCCAGGGTACAGGCTACCGAGCAGTACTTC
D: -
size: -
length: 14
J: TRBJ2-7
V: TRBV9

CDR3: CASSAGRVNYGYTF
DNA: TGTGCCAGCAGTGCTGGTAGGGTGAACTATGGCTACACCTTC
D: -
size: -
length: 14
J: TRBJ1-2
V: TRBV6-1

CDR3: CASSLSFGSRSGNTIYF
DNA: TGTGCCAGCAGTTTATCGTTTGGGAGCAGGTCCGGAAACACCATATATTTT
D: -
size: -
length: 17
J: TRBJ1-3
V: TRBV27

CDR3: CASSQQTVGGSQYF
DNA: TGCGCCAGCAGCCAACAGACTGTCGGCGGGTCCCAGTACTTC
D: -
size: -
length: 14
J: TRBJ2-5
V: TRBV4-3

CDR3: CASRLPQGSADTQYF
DNA: TGTGCCAGCAGGCTCCCCCAGGGGTCCGCAGATACGCAGTATTTT
D: -
size: -
length: 15
J: TRBJ2-3
V: TRBV2

CDR3: CASSLLDSGGYNEQFF
DNA: TGTGCCAGCAGCTTACTGGATAGCGGGGGATACAATGAGCAGTTCTTC
D: TRBD2
size: -
length: 16
J: TRBJ2-1
V: TRBV11-2

CDR3: CASSTGLAEGGDEQFF
DNA: TGTGCCAGCAGCACCGGACTAGCGGAGGGGGGCGATGAGCAGTTCTTC
D: TRBD2
size: -
length: 16
J: TRBJ2-1
V: TRBV7-9

CDR3: CASSARGSRETQYF
DNA: TGTGCCAGCAGCGCCCGGGGGTCCAGGGAGACCCAGTACTTC
D: -
size: -
length: 14
J: TRBJ2-5
V: TRBV5-4

CDR3: CASSRGGAGYTF
DNA: TGTGCCAGCAGCCGGGGGGGAGCTGGCTACACCTTC
D: -
size: -
length: 12
J: TRBJ1-2
V: TRBV28

CDR3: CASSQEGLAGEETQYF
DNA: TGTGCCAGCAGCCAAGAAGGCCTAGCGGGAGAAGAGACCCAGTACTTC
D: TRBD2
size: -
length: 16
J: TRBJ2-5
V: TRBV4-2

CDR3: CASSSTSGNEQFF
DNA: TGTGCCAGCAGCTCTACTAGCGGGAATGAGCAGTTCTTC
D: TRBD2
size: -
length: 13
J: TRBJ2-1
V: TRBV11-2

CDR3: CASSLFGPAPETQYF
DNA: TGTGCCAGCAGCTTATTTGGTCCAGCTCCAGAGACCCAGTACTTC
D: -
size: -
length: 15
J: TRBJ2-5
V: TRBV7-7

CDR3: CASSHGDRGITEAFF
DNA: TGCGCCAGCAGCCACGGGGACAGGGGAATCACTGAAGCTTTCTTT
D: TRBD1
size: -
length: 15
J: TRBJ1-1
V: TRBV4-3

CDR3: CASSSPGNNEQFF
DNA: TGCGCCAGCAGCTCCCCCGGGAACAATGAGCAGTTCTTC
D: -
size: -
length: 13
J: TRBJ2-1
V: TRBV5-1

CDR3: CASSWGGTGRTGGYTF
DNA: TGTGCCAGCAGCTGGGGAGGGACGGGTCGAACGGGTGGCTACACCTTC
D: -
size: -
length: 16
J: TRBJ1-2
V: TRBV5-6

CDR3: CASSLVRRTEAFF
DNA: TGTGCCAGCAGCTTAGTCAGACGCACTGAAGCTTTCTTT
D: -
size: -
length: 13
J: TRBJ1-1
V: TRBV7-2

CDR3: CASSPNTYEQYF
DNA: TGCGCCAGCAGCCCGAATACCTACGAGCAGTACTTC
D: -
size: -
length: 12
J: TRBJ2-7
V: TRBV5-1

CDR3: CASSHGTGEETQYF
DNA: TGTGCCAGCTCACACGGGACGGGTGAGGAGACCCAGTACTTC
D: -
size: -
length: 14
J: TRBJ2-5
V: TRBV18

CDR3: CASSLGDRVDEQYF
DNA: TGCGCCAGCAGCTTGGGGGACAGGGTAGACGAGCAGTACTTC
D: TRBD1
size: -
length: 14
J: TRBJ2-7
V: TRBV5-1

CDR3: CASSKTSGTDTQYF
DNA: TGTGCCAGCAGCAAGACTAGCGGCACAGATACGCAGTATTTT
D: TRBD2
size: -
length: 14
J: TRBJ2-3
V: TRBV7-9

CDR3: CASSVSSGDSYEQYF
DNA: TGTGCCAGCAGTGTGTCTAGCGGGGACTCCTACGAGCAGTACTTC
D: TRBD2
size: -
length: 15
J: TRBJ2-7
V: TRBV6-1

CDR3: CASSKGRLSGANVLTF
DNA: TGTGCCAGTAGTAAAGGACGGCTCTCTGGGGCCAACGTCCTGACTTTC
D: -
size: -
length: 16
J: TRBJ2-6
V: TRBV19

CDR3: CASSPDRGNHEQYF
DNA: TGTGCCAGCAGCCCAGACAGGGGCAACCACGAGCAGTACTTC
D: TRBD1
size: -
length: 14
J: TRBJ2-7
V: TRBV5-4

CDR3: CASRLVEGGGSKNIQYF
DNA: TGTGCAAGTCGCTTAGTTGAGGGAGGCGGGAGCAAAAACATTCAGTACTTC
D: -
size: -
length: 17
J: TRBJ2-4
V: TRBV12-2

CDR3: CASSTGQGVQPQHF
DNA: TGTGCCAGCAGTACGGGACAGGGGGTTCAGCCCCAGCATTTT
D: TRBD1
size: once
length: 14
J: TRBJ1-5
V: TRBV28

CDR3: CASSLNSVAKNIQYF
DNA: TGTGCCAGCAGCTTAAACAGTGTAGCCAAAAACATTCAGTACTTC
D: -
size: -
length: 15
J: TRBJ2-4
V: TRBV7-9

CDR3: CASRSLLNTEAFF
DNA: TGCGCCAGCAGATCACTGTTGAACACTGAAGCTTTCTTT
D: -
size: few
length: 13
J: TRBJ1-1
V: TRBV10-1

CDR3: CAIRGGQGNTEAFF
DNA: TGTGCCATCCGCGGTGGACAAGGAAACACTGAAGCTTTCTTT
D: -
size: -
length: 14
J: TRBJ1-1
V: TRBV6-5

CDR3: CASTFGTGNTEAFF
DNA: TGTGCCAGCACCTTTGGGACAGGGAACACTGAAGCTTTCTTT
D: TRBD1
size: few
length: 14
J: TRBJ1-1
V: TRBV25-1

CDR3: CASRQGGTANSPLHF
DNA: TGCGCCAGCAGACAAGGGGGGACAGCCAATTCACCCCTCCACTTT
D: TRBD1
size: -
length: 15
J: TRBJ1-6
V: TRBV4-3

CDR3: CASSQEGANYGYTF
DNA: TGCGCCAGCAGCCAAGAAGGCGCTAACTATGGCTACACCTTC
D: -
size: many
length: 14
J: TRBJ1-2
V: TRBV4-1

CDR3: CASSLEVGRFYEQYF
DNA: TGTGCCAGCAGCTTAGAGGTAGGGCGGTTCTACGAGCAGTACTTC
D: -
size: once
length: 15
J: TRBJ2-7
V: TRBV7-2

CDR3: CASSLTPVSTDTQYF
DNA: TGTGCCAGCAGCTTAACGCCAGTTAGCACAGATACGCAGTATTTT
D: -
size: -
length: 15
J: TRBJ2-3
V: TRBV7-3

CDR3: CASSLQSGQGSSYTF
DNA: TGTGCCAGCAGCTTACAGTCGGGACAGGGTTCTAGCTACACCTTC
D: TRBD1
size: -
length: 15
J: TRBJ1-2
V: TRBV7-8

CDR3: CASSLGLSSYEQYF
DNA: TGCGCCAGCAGCTTGGGCCTTAGCTCCTACGAGCAGTACTTC
D: -
size: -
length: 14
J: TRBJ2-7
V: TRBV5-1

CDR3: CASSILDPNQPQHF
DNA: TGTGCCAGTAGTATATTGGATCCCAATCAGCCCCAGCATTTT
D: -
size: -
length: 14
J: TRBJ1-5
V: TRBV19

CDR3: CASSLSQGGYEQYF
DNA: TGCGCCAGCAGCCTTTCGCAGGGGGGTTACGAGCAGTACTTC
D: -
size: -
length: 14
J: TRBJ2-7
V: TRBV4-3

CDR3: CASSEGRSTGYTF
DNA: TGTGCCAGCAGTGAAGGGAGATCTACTGGCTACACCTTC
D: -
size: -
length: 13
J: TRBJ1-2
V: TRBV2

CDR3: CAWRQGRFNYGYTF
DNA: TGTGCCTGGAGGCAGGGCAGGTTTAACTATGGCTACACCTTC
D: -
size: -
length: 14
J: TRBJ1-2
V: TRBV30

CDR3: CASSSRSSGANVLTF
DNA: TGCGCCAGCAGCTCAAGGAGCTCTGGGGCCAACGTCCTGACTTTC
D: -
size: once
length: 15
J: TRBJ2-6
V: TRBV5-1

CDR3: CASRIDRATNYGYTF
DNA: TGTGCCAGCAGAATCGACAGGGCTACTAACTATGGCTACACCTTC
D: TRBD1
size: -
length: 15
J: TRBJ1-2
V: TRBV6-6

CDR3: CASSLDGQGEAFF
DNA: TGTGCCAGCAGCTTAGATGGCCAGGGCGAAGCTTTCTTT
D: -
size: -
length: 13
J: TRBJ1-1
V: TRBV7-9

CDR3: CASSGGTAPRELFF
DNA: TGTGCCAGCAGCGGGGGGACAGCCCCCCGGGAGCTGTTTTTT
D: -
size: -
length: 14
J: TRBJ2-2
V: TRBV7-9

CDR3: CASTRDRHNEQFF
DNA: TGTGCCAGCACCCGGGACAGGCACAATGAGCAGTTCTTC
D: TRBD1
size: once
length: 13
J: TRBJ2-1
V: TRBV9

CDR3: CASSYRRDGLYGYTF
DNA: TGTGCCAGCAGTTATCGCCGGGACGGCCTCTATGGCTACACCTTC
D: -
size: -
length: 15
J: TRBJ1-2
V: TRBV6-5

CDR3: CASTGRSYEQYF
DNA: TGTGCCAGCACCGGTCGGTCCTACGAGCAGTACTTC
D: -
size: -
length: 12
J: TRBJ2-7
V: TRBV2

CDR3: CATSRGPGSEDEQYF
DNA: TGTGCCACCAGCAGAGGTCCGGGGTCGGAGGACGAGCAGTACTTC
D: -
size: -
length: 15
J: TRBJ2-7
V: TRBV15